Presented here are 32 T cell receptor beta chains from one specimen sequenced in a study of blood T cell repertoires in COVID-19. Method: immunoSEQ multiplex PCR; TCRdb's copy keeps in-frame clones and lacks some. The data contain 70,000 to 75,000 clones, 88% of them singletons. Sequenced material: peripheral blood. All receptors derive from a human donor in a cohort sampled during active COVID-19.

The genes are TRBV19 and TRBJ2-7; possibly TRBD2 for D (5 bases). V was shortened by 5 bases and J by 3 bases, with 11 bases between the two germline ends. Germline values: CDR1 LNHDA, CDR2 SQIVND (reference sequence). CDR3 length equals 13 residues. CDR3 loop: CASSPEGFYEQYF. The CDR3 nucleotides read TGTGCCAGTAGTCCAGAGGGCTTCTACGAGCAGTACTTC.

V gene TRBV6-5 combines with J gene TRBJ1-2; D is possibly TRBD1 (6 bases). The germline gives CDR1 MNHEY, CDR2 SVGAGI. The CDR3 length is 15 residues. Deletions cut 4 bases from V and 3 bases from J, with 15 bases between. In nucleotides, the CDR3 is TGTGCCAGCAGTTCGCAACCACAGGGTGACTATGGCTACACCTTC. It specifies CASSSQPQGDYGYTF.

With respect to this clone: This CDR3 is also generated by other DNA sequences in the sample. The chain employs TRBV5-1 and TRBJ2-1; D is undetermined. The CDR3 consists of 13 residues. CDR1 is SGHRS, CDR2 YFSETQ, per germline. Trimming left V 0 bases short and J 5 bases short, with 6 bases between. The CDR3 reads CASSLVENNEQFF. In DNA form, the CDR3 reads TGCGCCAGCAGCTTGGTAGAAAACAATGAGCAGTTCTTC.

The rearrangement links TRBV5-4 to TRBJ2-2, with 9 bases identical to TRBD2. This CDR3 is 15 amino acids long. Germline values: CDR1 SGHNT, CDR2 YYREEE (reference sequence). J gave up 3 bases and V 3 bases, and 3 bases lay outside the gene matches. The chain's CDR3 is CASSSSGVHTGELFF. CDR3 DNA sequence: TGTGCCAGCAGCTCTAGCGGGGTCCACACCGGGGAGCTGTTTTTT. The variable domain in full, completed from reference TRBV5-4 and TRBJ2-2, reads ETGVTQSPTHLIKTRGQQVTLRCSSQSGHNTVSWYQQALGQGPQFIFQYYREEENGRGNFPPRFSGLQFPNYSSELNVNALELDDSALYLCASSSSGVHTGELFFGEGSRLTVL.

This rearrangement joins TRBV20-1 to TRBJ1-5; 8 bases map to TRBD1. Germline V lookup: CDR1 DFQATT, CDR2 SNEGSKA (reference sequence). The length of the CDR3 is 16 residues. With 6 bases clipped from V and 3 bases from J, the junction kept 13 bases outside the gene matches. CDR3 coding DNA: TGCAGTGCGAGTCGTACTTCAGGGGGCAACAATCAGCCCCAGCATTTT. Its protein is CSASRTSGGNNQPQHF.

The chain uses TRBV6-2 or TRBV6-3 and TRBJ1-2; unclear D gene. Germline-derived CDR1 and CDR2 are MNHEY and SVGEGT. Deletions cut 5 bases from V and 0 bases from J, with 7 bases between. The CDR3 length is 13 residues. This CDR3 is CASSLRSNYGYTF. In nucleotides, the CDR3 is TGTGCCAGCAGTCTGCGGTCTAACTATGGCTACACCTTC.

The chain employs TRBV27 and TRBJ2-7; 13 bases line up with TRBD2. The J segment lost 4 bases and the V segment lost 6 bases, leaving 0 bases of the junction unmatched. Germline V gives CDR1 MNHEY, CDR2 SMNVEV (reference sequence). This CDR3 contains 13 residues. The CDR3 region has the DNA TGTGCCAGCAGGACTAGCGGGGGGTACGAGCAGTACTTC. This encodes CASRTSGGYEQYF.

The CDR3 loop is CAISDVGLAGGAHEQYF. In nucleotides, the CDR3 is TGTGCCATCAGTGACGTAGGACTAGCGGGAGGAGCACACGAGCAGTACTTC. J is TRBJ2-7 and V is TRBV10-3; 14 positions agree with TRBD2. The V segment lost 3 bases and the J segment 5 bases; nucleotides outside the gene matches: 9. The CDR3 consists of 17 residues. Germline CDR1 reads ENHRY; CDR2 reads SYGVKD.

For the CDR3, the DNA is TGTGCCAGCAGCTCCCAAGCGCCTAGTAGAAGTGGCAATGAGCAGTTCTTC. It codes for CASSSQAPSRSGNEQFF. J is TRBJ2-1 and V is TRBV7-9; D not resolved. This CDR3 region has 17 residues. Germline V gives CDR1 SEHNR, CDR2 FQNEAQ (reference sequence). Deletions cut 4 bases from V and 6 bases from J, with 22 bases between. Full variable domain (missing parts from reference TRBV7-9 and TRBJ2-1): DTGVSQNPRHKITKRGQNVTFRCDPISEHNRLYWYRQTLGQGPEFLTYFQNEAQLEKSRLLSDRFSAERPKGSFSTLEIQRTEQGDSAMYLCASSSQAPSRSGNEQFFGPGTRLTVL.

J is TRBJ2-2 and V is TRBV6-4, with 9 bases fitting TRBD1. J lost 4 bases, V lost 6 bases, and 6 bases had no gene match. The CDR3 spans 15 residues. From germline, CDR1 is MRHNA and CDR2 SNTAGT. The CDR3 DNA is TGTGCCAGCAGAACCGACAGGGGGGCCACCGGGGAGCTGTTTTTT. Encoded protein: CASRTDRGATGELFF.

The CDR3, as DNA: TGTGCCAGCAGCCAAGATCCAGGGGCAGCCGACTCGGCGGTCCGAAATGAGCAGTTCTTC. It encodes CASSQDPGAADSAVRNEQFF. This sequence joins TRBV4-2 and TRBJ2-1; a possible D gene is TRBD1 (6 bases). Trimming shortened V by 0 bases and J by 7 bases, and 28 bases separated the two germline ends. This CDR3 spans 20 amino acids. Germline V lookup: CDR1 LGHNA, CDR2 YNFKEQ.

The rearrangement links TRBV6-6 to TRBJ2-3; 10 bases map to TRBD2. This CDR3 is 15 amino acids long. The V gene's germline CDR1 is MNHNY and CDR2 SVGAGI (reference sequence). The junction had 2 bases not matched to a gene; V was cut back by 5 bases and J by 0 bases. The CDR3 protein is CASSGGLASTDTQYF. CDR3 coding DNA: TGTGCCAGCAGTGGGGGACTAGCGAGCACAGATACGCAGTATTTT.

V and J are TRBV18 and TRBJ2-7, with TRBD1 matching over 7 bases. V dropped 6 bases and J dropped 3; count of bases not matched to a gene: 8. Germline V gene lookup returns CDR1 KGHSH and CDR2 LQKENI. This CDR3 is built from 14 residues. In nucleotides, the CDR3 is TGTGCCAGCTCGCTCCGGGACAGAGACTACGAGCAGTACTTC. Translated, it gives CASSLRDRDYEQYF.

The chain links TRBV28 to TRBJ2-7; D is unclear. V was pared by 6 bases and J by 0 bases, with 12 bases between. This CDR3 contains 14 residues. The V gene's germline CDR1 is MDHEN and CDR2 SYDVKM. DNA for the CDR3: TGTGCCAGCAGGAGCAAGACATACTCCTACGAGCAGTACTTC. Amino acid sequence: CASRSKTYSYEQYF.

The chain carries TRBV7-2 and TRBJ2-1; 9 bases line up with TRBD2. Germline V gene sequence: CDR1 SGHTA, CDR2 FQGNSA. J gave up 4 bases and V 5 bases, and 6 bases lay outside the gene matches. This CDR3 region has 15 residues. CDR3 nucleotides: TGTGCCAGCAGCCTTATAGCGGGGGCTTACAATGAGCAGTTCTTC. As protein: CASSLIAGAYNEQFF.

The rearrangement joins TRBV2 to TRBJ1-4, with D possibly being TRBD1 (5 bases). CDR1 is SNHLY and CDR2 is FYNNEI in the germline V gene. This CDR3 is built from 14 residues. V was shortened by 7 bases and J by 7 bases, with 16 bases between the two germline ends. The chain's CDR3 is CASTPDKLREKLFF. The CDR3, as DNA: TGTGCCAGCACTCCGGACAAGCTTCGTGAAAAACTGTTTTTT. Looking up the rest from reference TRBV2 and TRBJ1-4 gives the full variable domain: EPEVTQTPSHQVTQMGQEVILRCVPISNHLYFYWYRQILGQKVEFLVSFYNNEISEKSEIFDDQFSVERPDGSNFTLKIRSTKLEDSAMYFCASTPDKLREKLFFGSGTQLSVL.

The chain carries TRBV18 and TRBJ1-6; 7 positions match TRBD1. V lost 3 bases, J lost 0 bases, and 11 bases stayed unmatched. There are 19 residues in the CDR3. Germline V lookup: CDR1 KGHSH, CDR2 LQKENI. The CDR3 loop reads CASSPLRSSGGSYNSPLHF. The CDR3 coding sequence is TGTGCCAGCTCACCCCTGAGAAGTTCAGGGGGCTCCTATAATTCACCCCTCCACTTT. Supplemented by reference TRBV18 and TRBJ1-6, the full variable domain reads NAGVMQNPRHLVRRRGQEARLRCSPMKGHSHVYWYRQLPEEGLKFMVYLQKENIIDESGMPKERFSAEFPKEGPSILRIQQVVRGDSAAYFCASSPLRSSGGSYNSPLHFGNGTRLTVT.

The rearrangement links TRBV28 to TRBJ1-5; a possible D gene is TRBD1 (5 bases). V gave up 5 bases and J gave up 0 bases, with 11 bases separating them. This CDR3 is 15 amino acids long. The germline CDR1 and CDR2 sequences are MDHEN and SYDVKM. CDR3: CASSPSGVSNQPQHF. As DNA, the CDR3 is TGTGCCAGCAGTCCCTCGGGGGTTAGCAATCAGCCCCAGCATTTT.

The chain recombines TRBV10-1 with TRBJ1-2, with 8 nucleotides matching TRBD1. The germline gives CDR1 WNHNN, CDR2 SYGVQD (reference sequence). Trimming at V came to 6 bases and at J to 2 bases, leaving 2 bases not matched to a gene. This CDR3 has 13 amino acids. As DNA, the CDR3 is TGCGCCAGCAGCAACAGGGGGAACTATGGCTACACCTTC. This codes for CASSNRGNYGYTF.

V and J are TRBV7-2 and TRBJ2-7, with 8 bases aligning to TRBD2. The CDR3 is 13 residues long. Germline V gene sequence: CDR1 SGHTA, CDR2 FQGNSA. J gave up 5 bases and V 8 bases, and 8 bases lay outside the gene matches. The CDR3 DNA reads as TGTGCCAGCGGGCGCGGGGGGCGCGACGAGCAGTACTTC. Protein: CASGRGGRDEQYF.

The J gene is TRBJ2-2, the V gene TRBV10-3, with D unresolved. The CDR3 has 13 amino acids. Per germline, CDR1 ENHRY and CDR2 SYGVKD. Trimming left V 5 bases short and J 0 bases short, with 4 bases between. CDR3 loop: CAISTANTGELFF. CDR3 nucleotide sequence: TGTGCCATCAGTACAGCGAACACCGGGGAGCTGTTTTTT.

This chain connects TRBV5-1 to TRBJ1-1; 7 positions match TRBD1. Per the germline V gene, CDR1 is SGHRS and CDR2 is YFSETQ. Trimming at V came to 3 bases and at J to 5 bases, leaving 10 bases not matched to a gene. CDR3 size: 15 residues. As DNA, the CDR3 is TGCGCCAGCAGCTCCACCGACAGGGTAAAGACTGAAGCTTTCTTT. This encodes CASSSTDRVKTEAFF.

This chain uses TRBV4-1 with TRBJ2-1, with 7 bases aligning to TRBD2. V lost 4 bases, J lost 5 bases, and 8 bases stayed unmatched. The CDR3 sequence is 15 residues long. The germline gives CDR1 MGHRA, CDR2 YSYEKL. As DNA, the CDR3 is TGCGCCAGCAGCCCCGGGACTACCAATAACAATGAGCAGTTCTTC. It specifies CASSPGTTNNNEQFF.

V and J are TRBV28 and TRBJ2-1; no definite D call. The CDR3 spans 12 residues. V was cut by 5 bases and J by 8 bases, with 10 bases left in between. The germline V gene encodes CDR1 MDHEN and CDR2 SYDVKM. CDR3 loop: CASSIGWYEQFF. The CDR3 DNA is TGTGCCAGCAGTATCGGGTGGTATGAGCAGTTCTTC.

The gene calls are TRBV6-2 or TRBV6-3 and TRBJ2-7; TRBD2 matches at 8 bases. This CDR3 contains 16 residues. Germline lookup yields CDR1 MNHEY and CDR2 SVGEGT. After removal of 2 bases from V and 0 bases from J, the junction contained 6 bases not matched to a gene. CDR3 sequence (DNA): TGTGCCAGCAGTTACCTAACCAGCGGGAGCTCCTACGAGCAGTACTTC. Amino acids: CASSYLTSGSSYEQYF.

The rearrangement links TRBV3-1 (or the pseudogene TRBV3-2) to TRBJ2-7; a weak D match, TRBD1 (5 bases). From germline, CDR1 is LGHDT and CDR2 YNNKEL (reference sequence). Trimming shortened V by 0 bases and J by 5 bases, and 11 bases separated the two germline ends. The CDR3 loop spans 14 amino acids. Written as DNA, the CDR3 is TGTGCCAGCAGCCAAGAGGCCAGGGCCGACGAGCAGTACTTC. Protein: CASSQEARADEQYF.

J is TRBJ2-1 and V is TRBV10-3; the match to TRBD2 covers 11 bases. With 6 bases clipped from V and 7 bases from J, the junction kept 5 bases outside the gene matches. Germline V gives CDR1 ENHRY, CDR2 SYGVKD. The CDR3 is 14 amino acids. The CDR3 DNA sequence: TGTGCCATCAGCCCTAGCGGGAGGCCAAATGAGCAGTTCTTC. Translated: CAISPSGRPNEQFF.

This chain connects TRBV25-1 to TRBJ1-4, with D possibly TRBD1 on 6 matching bases. The germline V gene encodes CDR1 MGHDK and CDR2 SYGVNS. The CDR3 is made up of 15 amino acids. V was pared by 2 bases and J by 0 bases, with 7 bases between. CDR3: CASSEGGATNEKLFF. In DNA, the CDR3 is TGTGCCAGCAGTGAAGGGGGCGCAACTAATGAAAAACTGTTTTTT.

The chain combines TRBV7-3 with TRBJ2-5, with 10 nucleotides matching TRBD2. Germline V gene data show CDR1 as SGHTA and CDR2 as FQGTGA. Germline trimming cut 5 bases from V and 5 bases from J; bases unmatched to any gene: 14. The CDR3 totals 17 residues. CDR3 residues: CASSPHPPAGGRETQYF. CDR3 DNA sequence: TGTGCCAGCAGCCCTCACCCCCCAGCGGGGGGGCGTGAGACCCAGTACTTC.

This chain joins TRBV5-4 and TRBJ1-1, with D hard to call. Germline loops: CDR1 SGHNT, CDR2 YYREEE (reference sequence). V lost 0 bases and J lost 4, with 10 bases in between. This CDR3 contains 14 residues. CDR3 DNA: TGTGCCAGCAGCTTGGAGGCGGGGAGCACTGAAGCTTTCTTT. It is translated as CASSLEAGSTEAFF.

V and J are TRBV19 and TRBJ2-5, with 11 bases identical to TRBD2. CDR1 is LNHDA and CDR2 is SQIVND in the germline V gene (reference sequence). V shed 3 bases, J shed 2 bases, and the junction held 2 bases outside the gene matches. The CDR3 totals 15 residues. The CDR3 loop reads CASSMIAGGQETQYF. The DNA of the CDR3 is TGTGCCAGTAGTATGATAGCGGGAGGGCAAGAGACCCAGTACTTC.

The CDR3 sequence: CASSWLMDRNTGELFF. Written as DNA, the CDR3 is TGTGCCAGCAGCTGGCTGATGGACAGAAACACCGGGGAGCTGTTTTTT. V gene TRBV5-6 combines with J gene TRBJ2-2, with D possibly TRBD1 on 6 matching bases. V lost 3 bases to trimming and J lost 2 bases, with 14 bases between them. CDR1 and CDR2 (germline): SGHDT, YYEEEE. The CDR3 covers 16 residues.